The 17 T cell receptor beta chains in this list originate from one sample, sequenced in a study of shared clonotypes between healthy human individuals. Profiled with immunoSEQ multiplex PCR; TCRdb holds only in-frame clones, not every one. The data contain about 1.5 million clones, 95% to 99% of them singletons. The sequenced sample consisted of naive CD4+ T cells sorted from blood. Subset noted: CD45RA+ positively selected. The source is a man younger than 40 in good health.

V gene TRBV7-2 combines with J gene TRBJ2-7, with D maybe TRBD1 (6 bases). The germline CDR1 and CDR2 sequences are SGHTA and FQGNSA. The CDR3 is 15 amino acids. V was clipped by 4 bases and J by 3 bases, with 16 bases between them. In DNA form, the CDR3 reads TGTGCCAGCAGCTCGTATTTTCGGGACATCTACGAGCAGTACTTC. It is translated as CASSSYFRDIYEQYF.

This chain joins TRBV12-5 and TRBJ2-5; D is unresolved. Germline V gene data show CDR1 as LGHNT and CDR2 as FRNRAP. V lost 1 base to trimming and J lost 5 bases, with 14 bases between them. The CDR3 length is 15 residues. DNA for the CDR3: TGTGCTAGTGGTTTGGGTTCAGGTCTGTGGGAGACCCAGTACTTC. Its protein product is CASGLGSGLWETQYF.

This clone appeared once. Distinct nucleotide sequences in the sample also encode this CDR3. The rearrangement uses TRBV30 and TRBJ2-2; D tentatively fits TRBD1 or TRBD2 (5 bases each). V was trimmed by 0 bases and J by 6 bases, leaving 8 bases between them. Germline values: CDR1 GTSNPN, CDR2 SVGIG (reference sequence). The CDR3 totals 13 residues. The CDR3 DNA reads TGTGCCTGGAGTGTACTGGGGGCCGGGGAGCTGTTTTTT. It specifies CAWSVLGAGELFF.

CDR3 in amino acids: CASSPRTSGEETQYF. For the CDR3, the DNA is TGTGCCAGCAGCCCTCGGACTAGCGGGGAAGAGACCCAGTACTTC. The chain recombines TRBV5-4 with TRBJ2-5; 12 bases map to TRBD2. Germline CDR1 reads SGHNT; CDR2 reads YYREEE (reference sequence). V lost 4 bases to trimming and J lost 3 bases; unmatched junction nucleotides: 4. The CDR3 contains 15 residues.

The chain is built from TRBV6-1 and TRBJ1-2; 10 bases are a match to TRBD1. The length of the CDR3 is 15 residues. V was clipped by 10 bases and J by 4 bases; unmatched bases: 12. Per germline, CDR1 MNHNS and CDR2 SASEGT. This chain's CDR3 is CATTGGAFSFYGYTF. DNA for the CDR3: TGTGCCACGACAGGGGGCGCCTTTAGTTTCTATGGCTACACCTTC.

The V and J genes are TRBV10-2 and TRBJ2-1; 12 nucleotides line up with TRBD2. V lost 8 bases and J lost 7; bases outside the gene matches: 0. Germline CDR1 and CDR2: WSHSY and SAAADI. This CDR3 region has 12 residues. The DNA of the CDR3 is TGCGCCAGCGGACTAGCGGGAAATGAGCAGTTCTTC. This gives the protein CASGLAGNEQFF.

This chain uses TRBV28 with TRBJ2-7; D unclear. V was cut by 4 bases and J by 4 bases, with 14 bases left in between. Germline V gene sequence: CDR1 MDHEN, CDR2 SYDVKM. The CDR3 contains 14 residues. CDR3 in amino acids: CASSSPVSTYEQYF. In DNA form, the CDR3 reads TGTGCCAGCAGTTCTCCCGTTTCCACTTACGAGCAGTACTTC.

The V and J genes are TRBV28 and TRBJ2-3; the match to TRBD2 covers 12 bases. This CDR3 spans 14 amino acids. In germline, CDR1 is MDHEN, CDR2 SYDVKM. J was trimmed by 7 bases and V by 4 bases; bases with no gene match: 3. CDR3 protein: CASSWGTSGYTQYF. DNA for the CDR3: TGTGCCAGCAGTTGGGGGACTAGCGGGTATACGCAGTATTTT.

This chain uses TRBV30 with TRBJ2-5, with a tentative D call TRBD1 (5 bases). CDR1 is GTSNPN, CDR2 SVGIG, per germline (reference sequence). The ends were cut back, 6 bases at V and 4 bases at J, with 15 bases in the middle. CDR3 size: 13 residues. In DNA, the CDR3 is TGTGCCTGCCAACAGGTAACCCGAGAGACCCAGTACTTC. Translating gives CACQQVTRETQYF.

This chain connects TRBV7-9 to TRBJ1-1; maybe TRBD1 (6 bases). The CDR3 runs to 14 residues. In germline, CDR1 is SEHNR, CDR2 FQNEAQ (reference sequence). Trimming removed 5 bases at V and 5 bases at J, with 15 bases between. The CDR3 DNA is TGTGCCAGCAGCAACTTACAGGGATCAACTGAAGCTTTCTTT. The encoded protein is CASSNLQGSTEAFF.

The chain joins TRBV4-3 to TRBJ2-1; 7 bases agree with TRBD2. The V gene's germline CDR1 is LGHNA and CDR2 YSLEER. This CDR3 has 15 residues. V trimming: 4 bases; J trimming: 3 bases; junction bases outside the gene matches: 6. CDR3 sequence reads: CASSPGRGNYNEQFF. In nucleotides, the CDR3 is TGCGCCAGCAGCCCAGGGAGGGGAAACTACAATGAGCAGTTCTTC.

The V and J genes are TRBV5-1 and TRBJ2-2; weak D call: TRBD2 (6 bases). V dropped 1 base and J dropped 0 bases, with 10 bases sitting between them. Per the germline V gene, CDR1 is SGHRS and CDR2 is YFSETQ. The CDR3 has 16 residues. The CDR3 DNA reads TGCGCCAGCAGCTTGTGGGGGGACGCGAACACCGGGGAGCTGTTTTTT. Protein: CASSLWGDANTGELFF.

V gene TRBV18 combines with J gene TRBJ2-3; no definite D call. The V and J ends lost 4 bases and 0 bases respectively, with 8 bases between them. CDR3 length: 14 residues. Germline assignment: CDR1 KGHSH and CDR2 LQKENI. The CDR3 bases are TGTGCCAGCTCACTCCTGAAGAGCACAGATACGCAGTATTTT. It yields the protein CASSLLKSTDTQYF.

V gene TRBV29-1 combines with J gene TRBJ2-1; TRBD2 matches at 8 bases. The CDR3 sequence is 14 residues long. V shed 7 bases, J shed 5 bases, and the junction held 10 bases outside the gene matches. The germline V gene encodes CDR1 SQVTM and CDR2 ANQGSEA. CDR3 in amino acids: CSARRGGLHNEQFF. DNA of the CDR3: TGCAGCGCCCGACGGGGGGGTCTTCACAATGAGCAGTTCTTC.

In the case of this clone: Different DNA sequences within this sample yield the same CDR3. The chain couples TRBV5-6 to TRBJ2-5; D remains ambiguous. This CDR3 spans 11 amino acids. V shed 2 bases and J shed 5 bases, with 4 bases lying between them. Germline V gene lookup returns CDR1 SGHDT and CDR2 YYEEEE. The CDR3 region is CASSFRETQYF. CDR3 coding DNA: TGTGCCAGCAGCTTCCGGGAGACCCAGTACTTC. The whole variable domain, filled in from reference TRBV5-6 and TRBJ2-5, reads DAGVTQSPTHLIKTRGQQVTLRCSPKSGHDTVSWYQQALGQGPQFIFQYYEEEERQRGNFPDRFSGHQFPNYSSELNVNALLLGDSALYLCASSFRETQYFGPGTRLLVL.

The chain combines TRBV18 with TRBJ2-7; D might be TRBD1 (6 bases). The CDR3 runs to 15 residues. Between the trimmed V and J ends, which lost 6 bases and 0 bases, there was a span of 15 bases. Germline loops: CDR1 KGHSH, CDR2 LQKENI. The CDR3: CASSLTGSDSYEQYF. The DNA of the CDR3 is TGTGCCAGCTCGCTTACAGGGTCAGACTCCTACGAGCAGTACTTC.

The CDR3, as DNA: TGTGCCAGCAGCTTGGACGGACCTGGCGAGCAGTACTTC. Translation gives CASSLDGPGEQYF. J is TRBJ2-7 and V is TRBV6-6; D unclear. This CDR3 is built from 13 residues. The ends were cut back, 6 bases at V and 6 bases at J, with 15 bases in the middle. Germline V lookup: CDR1 MNHNY, CDR2 SVGAGI (reference sequence).